This T cell receptor beta chain is from a study of blood T cell repertoires in COVID-19. In the study overall: The study drew acute and convalescent COVID-19 samples from the United States, Italy and Spain. Nucleic acid was either cDNA or gDNA, and it came from T cells, B-cell-depleted T cells, or PBMCs.

The CDR3 has 15 amino acids. V lost 2 bases to trimming and J lost 4 bases, with 12 bases between them. From germline, CDR1 is MNHEY and CDR2 SVGAGI. Under the authors' procedure: Scientists estimated how many nucleated cells there were by amplifying reference gene primers. Here immunoSEQ multiplex PCR was the method, and the copy in TCRdb shows in-frame clones only, minus some. The DNA was the basis for D and trimming; V, J and clone size are from that table. The sample shows roughly 250,000 clones, roughly 80% of them seen only once. The sample taken for sequencing was peripheral blood. This TCR came from a woman in her forties with active or convalescent COVID-19. The chain employs TRBV6-5 and TRBJ1-3; D is unclear. CDR3 sequence (DNA): TGTGCCAGCAGTTACCCGGGATCGTCGGGAAACACCATATATTTT. This encodes CASSYPGSSGNTIYF.